The rows below give T cell receptor beta chains drawn from one sample of a study of blood T cell repertoires in COVID-19. The assay was immunoSEQ multiplex PCR, and TCRdb's table has in-frame clones only and misses some. The sample holds 250,000 to 300,000 clones, about nine tenths seen once. The specimen sequenced was PBMCs or T cells enriched from blood (not recorded which). These receptors all come from a woman in her thirties or forties who had recovered from COVID-19. CDR3s include the opening cysteine and the closing phenylalanine or tryptophan. The D gene is left open where the match is weak. A clone size is listed for some rows: how often the clone was seen (once, few, many), or a class if it is expanded.

v_call	j_call	clone_size	d_call	cdr3_nt	cdr3_aa
TRBV7-9	TRBJ1-2	.	.	TGTGCCAGCAGCAAGAAACAGGGCCTCCTTAACTATGGCTACACCTTC	CASSKKQGLLNYGYTF
TRBV30	TRBJ2-1	once	.	TGTGCCTGGACCTCCGGGACCGGGGGGTTCTTC	CAWTSGTGGFF
TRBV6-6	TRBJ1-6	.	TRBD1	TGTGCCAGCAGTCCCGACAGGGGGCGAAGTTCACCCCTCCACTTT	CASSPDRGRSSPLHF
TRBV5-1	TRBJ1-4	.	.	TGCGCCAGCAGCTGGGGACTCACCCCAACTAATGAAAAACTGTTTTTT	CASSWGLTPTNEKLFF
TRBV2	TRBJ1-1	.	.	TGTGCCAGCAGTGAATTAGGGGGTCACAACACTGAAGCTTTCTTT	CASSELGGHNTEAFF
TRBV4-1	TRBJ1-2	.	.	TGCGCCAGCAGCCAAGATGGGCGGGGTGTTGCCTATGGCTACACCTTC	CASSQDGRGVAYGYTF
TRBV18	TRBJ1-1	.	.	TGTGCCAGCTCACCGAGGGAGGAGAACACTGAAGCTTTCTTT	CASSPREENTEAFF
TRBV30	TRBJ2-7	.	TRBD2	TGTGCCTGGAGTGTACAGGCGGGAGGGCCTTACGAGCAGTACTTC	CAWSVQAGGPYEQYF
TRBV30	TRBJ2-1	.	.	TGTGCCTGGAGTCCACTACCGGGACTGTTCAATGAGCAGTTCTTC	CAWSPLPGLFNEQFF
TRBV7-3	TRBJ2-6	.	.	TGTGCCAGCAGCCCCAGACGACTAGTTTCTGGGGCCAACGTCCTGACTTTC	CASSPRRLVSGANVLTF
TRBV5-6	TRBJ1-2	.	.	TGTGCCAGCAGCTTGTTTTCAGGTTTTAACTATGGCTACACCTTC	CASSLFSGFNYGYTF
TRBV5-1	TRBJ1-5	.	.	TGCGCCAGCAGCTTGGGGGACTTAAACCTCAATCAGCCCCAGCATTTT	CASSLGDLNLNQPQHF
TRBV24-1	TRBJ1-2	.	.	TGTGCCACCAGTGATGGAGCTAACTATGGCTACACCTTC	CATSDGANYGYTF
TRBV27	TRBJ1-2	.	TRBD1	TGTGCCAGCAGTTCGATCGGACAGGGCGGCTATGGCTACACCTTC	CASSSIGQGGYGYTF
TRBV7-9	TRBJ2-6	once	.	TGTGCCAGCAGCTTAGGAGGTTGGGCCAACGTCCTGACTTTC	CASSLGGWANVLTF
TRBV6-5	TRBJ1-2	.	TRBD1	TGTGCCAGCAGCATGGACAGGGCAGGAGTGTATGGCTACACCTTC	CASSMDRAGVYGYTF
TRBV3-1/TRBV3-2	TRBJ2-1	.	TRBD1	TGTGCCAGCAGCCAGCAGGGGGCGAATGAGCAGTTCTTC	CASSQQGANEQFF
TRBV6-5	TRBJ1-6	.	TRBD1	TGTGCCAGCAGGCACTCGGACAGGGCGAATTCACCCCTCCACTTT	CASRHSDRANSPLHF
TRBV6-5	TRBJ1-2	.	.	TGTGCCAGCACCCCAGGACTCATTTATGGCTACACCTTC	CASTPGLIYGYTF
TRBV29-1	TRBJ1-1	.	TRBD1	TGCAGCGTGTCAGGGGGATGGGATACTGAAGCTTTCTTT	CSVSGGWDTEAFF
TRBV19	TRBJ2-3	.	TRBD1	TGTGCCAGTAGTACCCACCACCTAGGACAGGGTGTAACAGATACGCAGTATTTT	CASSTHHLGQGVTDTQYF
TRBV18	TRBJ2-7	few	TRBD1	TGTGCCAGCTCACCAGGACAGGGGGCGACCAACTACGAGCAGTACTTC	CASSPGQGATNYEQYF
TRBV25-1	TRBJ1-1	.	.	TGTGCCAGCACCCTCGACTATTGGGGGGGAACTGAAGCTTTCTTT	CASTLDYWGGTEAFF
TRBV7-2	TRBJ1-5	.	.	TGTGCCAGCAGACTGGGGGCCGGTGGCCATAGCAATCAGCCCCAGCATTTT	CASRLGAGGHSNQPQHF
TRBV9	TRBJ1-4	once	TRBD1	TGTGCCAGCAGCGCTACGGGACAGAGGGGTGAAAAACTGTTTTTT	CASSATGQRGEKLFF
TRBV9	TRBJ2-3	.	TRBD2	TGTGCCAGCAGCGTCCACCAGCGGGGGGTGTCTGATACGCAGTATTTT	CASSVHQRGVSDTQYF
TRBV2	TRBJ1-1	.	.	TGTGCCAGCAGAGGACCCAGCGGGGGGGCCATGAACACTGAAGCTTTCTTT	CASRGPSGGAMNTEAFF
TRBV10-2	TRBJ1-1	.	.	TGCGCCAGCAGTGAAGATTTGGGATTCCTGGGAGTAGCTTTCTTT	CASSEDLGFLGVAFF
TRBV2	TRBJ2-1	.	.	TGTGCCAGCAGGATTATGGGCGGTGTCGGGGGCAATGAGCAGTTCTTC	CASRIMGGVGGNEQFF
TRBV7-3	TRBJ2-7	.	TRBD2	TGTGCCAGCAGCTTTCCGGGACTAGCGGGAGAGTTGTGGAACGAGCAGTACTTC	CASSFPGLAGELWNEQYF
TRBV5-1	TRBJ1-5	.	.	TGCGCCAGCAGCAACACACCTCATCAGCCCCAGCATTTT	CASSNTPHQPQHF
TRBV6-6	TRBJ1-1	.	TRBD1	TGTGCCAGCAGACGGGACAGGGGATTTGAAGCTTTCTTT	CASRRDRGFEAFF
TRBV5-4	TRBJ1-1	.	.	TGTGCCAGCAGCTTGGCTCTCGGCACTGAAGCTTTCTTT	CASSLALGTEAFF
TRBV18	TRBJ2-2	.	.	TGTGCCAGCTCACCACCGTCCGGGTCGGACACCGGGGAGCTGTTTTTT	CASSPPSGSDTGELFF
TRBV14	TRBJ2-2	.	TRBD1	TGTGCCAGCAGCGCACAGGGGGCTCCGAACACCGGGGAGCTGTTTTTT	CASSAQGAPNTGELFF
TRBV7-9	TRBJ2-2	.	TRBD2	TGTGCCAGCAGCCCCCCTGGGGGGGACACCGGGGAGCTGTTTTTT	CASSPPGGDTGELFF
TRBV3-1/TRBV3-2	TRBJ2-1	.	.	TGTGCCAGCAGCCAAATAAACGGTGAGCAGTTCTTC	CASSQINGEQFF
TRBV6-4	TRBJ1-6	.	TRBD1	TGTGCCAGCAGCGAGGGGGACAGGTCACCCCCTAAGAATTCACCCCTCCACTTT	CASSEGDRSPPKNSPLHF
TRBV12-5	TRBJ2-1	.	TRBD2	TGTGCTAGTGGTTTGTCCGGGACTAGCGGGAGGGTTGAGCAGTTCTTC	CASGLSGTSGRVEQFF
TRBV6-5	TRBJ1-2	.	TRBD1	TGTGCCAGCAGTTCCCCGGACAGGGGGCACTATGGCTACACCTTC	CASSSPDRGHYGYTF